Listed here are 3 T cell receptor beta chains from one sample, sequenced in a study of blood T cell repertoires in COVID-19. Data came from immunoSEQ multiplex PCR; TCRdb stores just in-frame clones and leaves some out. The repertoire holds about 37,000 clones, with around 93% as singletons. The sample taken for sequencing was peripheral blood. These receptors all come from a woman in her thirties in a cohort sampled during active COVID-19.

The V gene is TRBV28, the J gene TRBJ2-2, with 10 bases matching TRBD2. V shed 3 bases, J shed 6 bases, and the junction held 4 bases outside the gene matches. The CDR3 is made up of 15 amino acids. The germline V gene encodes CDR1 MDHEN and CDR2 SYDVKM. The CDR3 sequence: CASSLASGSPGELFF. In nucleotides, the CDR3 is TGTGCCAGCAGTTTGGCTAGCGGGAGTCCCGGGGAGCTGTTTTTT.

This chain connects TRBV11-2 to TRBJ1-1; TRBD1 aligns across 8 bases. The trim removed 1 base at V and 1 base at J, leaving 2 bases unmatched. The CDR3 consists of 15 residues. Germline loops: CDR1 SGHAT, CDR2 FQNNGV. CDR3 loop: CASSLVTGGNTEAFF. Written as DNA, the CDR3 is TGTGCCAGCAGCTTAGTCACAGGGGGGAACACTGAAGCTTTCTTT.

The V and J genes are TRBV30 and TRBJ2-2; 13 bases line up with TRBD2. Germline CDR1 and CDR2: GTSNPN and SVGIG (reference sequence). Trimming at V came to 3 bases and at J to 6 bases, leaving 1 base not matched to a gene. The CDR3 length is 14 residues. As DNA, the CDR3 is TGTGCCTGGAGACTAGCGGGAGGGCCCGGGGAGCTGTTTTTT. Protein product: CAWRLAGGPGELFF.